This passage covers 19 T cell receptor beta chains from one sample sequenced in a study of shared clonotypes between healthy human individuals. Data came from immunoSEQ multiplex PCR; TCRdb stores just in-frame clones and leaves some out. The sample contains approximately 2.3 million clones, about 92% of which appear only once. Specimen: naive CD4+ T cells from PBMCs. Subset reported: CD45RA+ positively selected. Receptors originate from a man younger than 35 in good health. Some clones in this sample may be carry-over from other donors' samples.

This CDR3 is CASGRGRPDTQYF. CDR3 coding DNA: TGTGCCAGCGGACGGGGCCGGCCAGATACGCAGTATTTT. This chain joins TRBV27 and TRBJ2-3; D possibly uses TRBD1 or TRBD2 (5 bases each). The CDR3 spans 13 residues. V was pared by 8 bases and J by 4 bases, with 13 bases between. Germline assignment: CDR1 MNHEY and CDR2 SMNVEV (reference sequence).

This chain links TRBV5-1 with TRBJ2-7, with D unresolved. V was trimmed by 4 bases and J by 8 bases, leaving 16 bases between them. Germline CDR1 reads SGHRS; CDR2 reads YFSETQ. The CDR3 covers 13 residues. CDR3 sequence (DNA): TGCGCCAGCAGCGCCGACAATTACGACAAGCAGTACTTC. Its translation: CASSADNYDKQYF.

The rearrangement uses TRBV28 and TRBJ2-7; D might be TRBD1 or TRBD2, each matching 5 bases. Trimming pared 5 bases from V and 3 bases from J, leaving 20 bases between. This CDR3 spans 16 amino acids. In germline, CDR1 is MDHEN, CDR2 SYDVKM. CDR3 nucleotide sequence: TGTGCCAGCAGTGGGGCTGGGGGTTCGGCCTACTACGAGCAGTACTTC. It codes for CASSGAGGSAYYEQYF. Combining the CDR3 with reference TRBV28 and TRBJ2-7 gives the whole variable domain DVKVTQSSRYLVKRTGEKVFLECVQDMDHENMFWYRQDPGLGLRLIYFSYDVKMKEKGDIPEGYSVSREKKERFSLILESASTNQTSMYLCASSGAGGSAYYEQYFGPGTRLTVT.

The chain links TRBV15 to TRBJ1-2; maybe TRBD1 (5 bases). Germline V gene data show CDR1 as LNHNV and CDR2 as YYDKDF (reference sequence). The V end lost 7 bases, the J end lost 5 bases, and 14 bases lay between the germline ends. The length of the CDR3 is 13 residues. The CDR3 protein is CATNQGGGYGYTF. DNA for the CDR3: TGTGCCACCAACCAGGGTGGGGGATATGGCTACACCTTC.

The chain links TRBV2 to TRBJ2-5; D unclear. The V and J ends lost 10 bases and 5 bases respectively, with 8 bases between them. This CDR3 comprises 10 residues. Germline loops: CDR1 SNHLY, CDR2 FYNNEI. As DNA, the CDR3 is TGTGCCACCTCCCGTGAGACCCAGTACTTC. Translation gives CATSRETQYF.

On this clone itself: At the DNA level, this CDR3 is encoded by other sequences in the same sample as well. The genes are TRBV6-5 and TRBJ2-3; the D call may be TRBD1 or TRBD2 (5 bases each). CDR3 length: 14 amino acids. V was trimmed by 6 bases and J by 1 base, leaving 11 bases between them. Germline loops: CDR1 MNHEY, CDR2 SVGAGI. DNA for the CDR3: TGTGCCAGCAGGAGATTGGGGGGCACAGATACGCAGTATTTT. This encodes CASRRLGGTDTQYF.

The rearrangement links TRBV7-3 to TRBJ2-1, with 8 positions matching TRBD2. Germline lookup yields CDR1 SGHTA and CDR2 FQGTGA. The J segment lost 1 base and the V segment lost 5 bases, leaving 7 bases of the junction unmatched. This CDR3 is built from 16 residues. The CDR3 sequence: CASSGSGGLSYNEQFF. CDR3 DNA: TGTGCCAGCAGCGGAAGCGGGGGACTTTCCTACAATGAGCAGTTCTTC.

The V and J genes are TRBV6-1 and TRBJ2-5; weak D call: TRBD1 (6 bases). V gave up 7 bases and J gave up 0 bases, with 12 bases separating them. This CDR3 has 14 amino acids. Germline loops: CDR1 MNHNS, CDR2 SASEGT. In DNA, the CDR3 is TGTGCCAGCAAACGGGACACCTACCAAGAGACCCAGTACTTC. As protein: CASKRDTYQETQYF.

This chain links TRBV5-4 with TRBJ2-1, with D uncertain. Trimming removed 5 bases at V and 3 bases at J, with 12 bases between. The CDR3 consists of 14 residues. From germline, CDR1 is SGHNT and CDR2 YYREEE (reference sequence). CDR3 in amino acids: CASSPVPLYNEQFF. The CDR3 DNA reads as TGTGCCAGCAGTCCGGTCCCCCTCTACAATGAGCAGTTCTTC.

CDR3 DNA: TGTGCCAGCAGCGAAGGGACTAGCGGGACCTACGAGCAGTACTTC. Its translation is CASSEGTSGTYEQYF. The chain combines TRBV7-3 with TRBJ2-7; 13 positions match TRBD2. This CDR3 comprises 15 residues. CDR1 and CDR2 (germline): SGHTA, FQGTGA. Trimming took 5 bases from V and 2 from J; bases not matched to a gene: 3. Using reference TRBV7-3 and TRBJ2-7 for the parts outside the CDR3, the full variable domain is GAGVSQTPSNKVTEKGKYVELRCDPISGHTALYWYRQSLGQGPEFLIYFQGTGAADDSGLPNDRFFAVRPEGSVSTLKIQRTERGDSAVYLCASSEGTSGTYEQYFGPGTRLTVT.

The J gene is TRBJ2-1, the V gene TRBV5-1; D is unresolved. Germline CDR1 is SGHRS and CDR2 is YFSETQ. This CDR3 is built from 12 residues. V was cut by 0 bases and J by 10 bases, with 8 bases left in between. The CDR3 spells CASSLAAEEQFF. Written as DNA, the CDR3 is TGCGCCAGCAGCTTGGCGGCTGAAGAGCAGTTCTTC.

This chain joins TRBV5-1 and TRBJ2-3, with TRBD1 identical over 7 bases. The CDR3 sequence is 14 residues long. Germline CDR1 is SGHRS and CDR2 is YFSETQ. Trimming removed 4 bases from V and 3 bases from J; junction bases left unmatched: 5. The CDR3 region has the DNA TGCGCCAGCAGCCCACCGGGACAGACAGATACGCAGTATTTT. Its protein product is CASSPPGQTDTQYF.

This clone appeared once. This sample also contains other DNA sequences that code for the same CDR3. V gene TRBV5-1 combines with J gene TRBJ2-7; D unclear. The germline V and J ends were trimmed by 4 bases and 3 bases, with 11 bases remaining between them. The germline V gene has CDR1 SGHRS and CDR2 YFSETQ. The CDR3 spans 13 residues. The CDR3, as DNA: TGCGCCAGCAGCCGAGACTCGTTCTACGAGCAGTACTTC. Its protein is CASSRDSFYEQYF.

The V and J genes are TRBV18 and TRBJ2-7, with TRBD2 as a possible D gene (6 bases). Germline V gene data show CDR1 as KGHSH and CDR2 as LQKENI. The length of the CDR3 is 14 residues. V lost 3 bases to trimming and J lost 7 bases, with 16 bases between them. The CDR3 nucleotides read TGTGCCAGCTCACCCGCGGGACGTCCTGGGGAGCAGTACTTC. Encoded protein: CASSPAGRPGEQYF.

The chain carries TRBV2 and TRBJ2-2, with D possibly matching TRBD2 (5 bases). In germline, CDR1 is SNHLY, CDR2 FYNNEI. There are 15 residues in the CDR3. V was cut by 7 bases and J by 3 bases, with 15 bases left in between. CDR3 DNA sequence: TGTGCCAGCACCCCCCAGCGGCCATACACCGGGGAGCTGTTTTTT. It specifies CASTPQRPYTGELFF.

The CDR3 loop is CASSLELWTSGSKANEQFF. The CDR3 bases are TGTGCCAGCAGCTTGGAACTCTGGACTAGCGGGAGTAAGGCCAATGAGCAGTTCTTC. The chain combines TRBV5-8 with TRBJ2-1, with 13 nucleotides matching TRBD2. CDR1 and CDR2 from the germline V gene are SGHTS and YDEGEE. The CDR3 runs 19 residues. With 0 bases clipped from V and 6 bases from J, the junction kept 12 bases outside the gene matches.

The chain joins TRBV5-6 to TRBJ2-7, with 7 bases matching TRBD2. Germline assignment: CDR1 SGHDT and CDR2 YYEEEE. J lost 3 bases, V lost 5 bases, and 20 bases had no gene match. This CDR3 is 18 amino acids long. The CDR3 is CASSLSLAEATKVYEQYF. The CDR3 region has the DNA TGTGCCAGCAGTCTCTCGCTAGCGGAGGCGACAAAAGTCTACGAGCAGTACTTC.

The chain's CDR3 is CASKGPGVADTQYF. CDR3 sequence (DNA): TGTGCCAGCAAGGGGCCCGGGGTTGCAGATACGCAGTATTTT. V and J are TRBV28 and TRBJ2-3; either TRBD1 or TRBD2 may fit D (5 bases each). The CDR3 loop spans 14 amino acids. V gave up 7 bases and J gave up 4 bases, with 15 bases separating them. Germline V gene lookup returns CDR1 MDHEN and CDR2 SYDVKM.

The V and J genes are TRBV5-5 and TRBJ2-5; perhaps D is TRBD1 or TRBD2 (5 bases each). This CDR3 is built from 15 residues. The germline V gene encodes CDR1 SGHKS and CDR2 YYEKEE (reference sequence). V lost 4 bases and J lost 5, with 18 bases in between. DNA for the CDR3: TGTGCCAGCAGCCCTTCTGGGGGACGGACTGAGACCCAGTACTTC. It codes for CASSPSGGRTETQYF. Supplemented by reference TRBV5-5 and TRBJ2-5, the full variable domain reads DAGVTQSPTHLIKTRGQQVTLRCSPISGHKSVSWYQQVLGQGPQFIFQYYEKEERGRGNFPDRFSARQFPNYSSELNVNALLLGDSALYLCASSPSGGRTETQYFGPGTRLLVL.